This T cell receptor (beta chain) is drawn from a study of immune evolution from preneoplasia to lung adenocarcinoma. The study, taken as a whole, reports: KRAS-mutant nodules had the highest T cell clonality.

Here immunoSEQ multiplex PCR was the method, and the copy in TCRdb shows in-frame clones only, minus some. The sample has fewer than 50,000 clones; 70% to 85% are singletons. As regards this clone: Its matching antigen is unknown.

The ends lost 4 bases at V and 4 bases at J; junction bases unmatched: 7. Germline lookup yields CDR1 GTSNPN and CDR2 SVGIG (reference sequence). The CDR3 spans 13 residues. The source material was FFPE invasive lung adenocarcinoma tissue. The TCR originated in a person aged 55 to 70 with lung adenocarcinoma. J is TRBJ2-7 and V is TRBV30; 7 bases align to TRBD1. The CDR3 loop is CAWTIGGPYEQYF. The CDR3 nucleotides are TGTGCCTGGACTATAGGGGGCCCATACGAGCAGTACTTC.